The sequence of this TCR beta chain was determined in a study of Graves' ophthalmopathy and Graves' hyperthyroidism. Ophthalmopathy not arising within 18 months of follow-up defined hyperthyroidism as stable. Amplification targeted the TCR beta CDR3 regions, with RNA transcripts as the source material. First-round RT-PCR used HTBI primers; second-round multiplex PCR followed. Using its own MiXCR run on the multiplex PCR reads, TCRdb lists one record per CDR3 protein. The sample has 35,000 to 45,000 distinct CDR3 sequences, 45% to 55% seen once. V dropped 3 bases and J dropped 3; count of bases not matched to a gene: 8. This CDR3 contains 16 residues. Germline V CDR1 and CDR2: DFQATT, SNEGSKA (reference sequence). The count of this clonotype is one.

The origin of this receptor is an adult woman with stable Graves' hyperthyroidism. The sequenced material came from peripheral blood. The rearrangement links TRBV20-1 to TRBJ2-5; 12 positions agree with TRBD2. The CDR3 reads CSASNPTSGSEETQYF. In nucleotides, the CDR3 is TGCAGTGCTAGTAATCCGACTAGCGGGAGCGAAGAGACCCAGTACTTC.